This TCR beta chain was sequenced for a study of T cell responses to AZD1222 COVID-19 vaccine. The germline CDR1 and CDR2 sequences are LGHDT and YNNKEL (reference sequence). The CDR3 loop spans 14 amino acids. V lost 4 bases and J lost 3; bases outside the gene matches: 4. TCRdb's table, derived via immunoSEQ multiplex PCR, lists solely in-frame clones and lacks some. The table includes 110,000 to 150,000 clones, around 93% detected once. J is TRBJ2-7 and V is TRBV3-1 (or the pseudogene TRBV3-2); the match to TRBD2 covers 9 bases. The input for sequencing was peripheral blood, taken on day 0 of AZD1222 vaccination. This receptor was obtained from an adult in good health. Here the CDR3 reads CASSPLAGRYEQYF. DNA of the CDR3: TGTGCCAGCAGCCCCCTAGCGGGACGCTACGAGCAGTACTTC.